These 20 T cell receptor beta chains originate from one sample sequenced in a study of T cells in Graves' hyperthyroidism and ophthalmopathy. RNA transcripts gave rise to amplified TCR beta CDR3 regions. HTBI primers were used for first-round RT-PCR of the TCR CDR3. TCRdb processed the multiplex PCR reads anew with MiXCR; each CDR3 protein has one entry. The sample includes around 300,000 distinct CDR3 sequences, approximately 14% of them seen just once. The material sequenced was blood. All receptors derive from a woman in her forties or fifties with Graves' hyperthyroidism that later progressed to Graves' ophthalmopathy.

There are many counts of this clonotype. The chain couples TRBV2 to TRBJ2-3; 10 positions match TRBD2. The germline gives CDR1 SNHLY, CDR2 FYNNEI. This CDR3 has 14 amino acids. J gave up 10 bases and V 2 bases, and 6 bases lay outside the gene matches. CDR3 coding DNA: TGTGCCAGCAGTGAATTAGCGGGAGGTCGAGCGCAGTATTTT. This encodes CASSELAGGRAQYF.

This clonotype was seen a handful of times. V is TRBV15 and J is TRBJ2-2; 11 positions match TRBD1. V trimming: 3 bases; J trimming: 8 bases; junction bases outside the gene matches: 2. The CDR3 contains 14 residues. The germline CDR1 and CDR2 sequences are LNHNV and YYDKDF (reference sequence). The CDR3 DNA sequence: TGTGCCACCAGCAGGGACAGGGGGCTGGGGGAGCTGTTTTTT. Translating gives CATSRDRGLGELFF. Complete variable domain (other parts from reference TRBV15 and TRBJ2-2): DAMVIQNPRYQVTQFGKPVTLSCSQTLNHNVMYWYQQKSSQAPKLLFHYYDKDFNNEADTPDNFQSRRPNTSFCFLDIRSPGLGDTAMYLCATSRDRGLGELFFGEGSRLTVL.

This clonotype was counted many times. The chain joins TRBV12-3 or TRBV12-4 to TRBJ2-1; 8 bases map to TRBD2. J was trimmed by 3 bases and V by 3 bases; bases with no gene match: 7. CDR3 size: 16 residues. In DNA, the CDR3 is TGTGCCAGCAGTTTGAGTTCTACTAGCGGCTACAATGAGCAGTTCTTC. Its protein is CASSLSSTSGYNEQFF.

This clonotype was found many times. The V and J genes are TRBV18 and TRBJ1-3; D is uncertain. With 3 bases removed from V and 0 bases from J, the gap between germline ends came to 12 bases. CDR3 size: 16 residues. Germline CDR1 is KGHSH and CDR2 is LQKENI. The CDR3 region is CASSPQTVGSGNTIYF. The CDR3 nucleotides are TGTGCCAGCTCACCTCAAACAGTGGGCTCTGGAAACACCATATATTTT.

This clonotype occurred many times. This chain links TRBV11-2 with TRBJ2-5; a weak D match, TRBD1 (6 bases). Trimming removed 0 bases at V and 5 bases at J, with 19 bases between. CDR1 is SGHAT and CDR2 is FQNNGV in the germline V gene. This CDR3 contains 17 residues. The CDR3 loop is CASSLEGSGQGKETQYF. The CDR3 DNA is TGTGCCAGCAGCTTAGAGGGCTCGGGACAAGGAAAGGAGACCCAGTACTTC.

This clonotype was recorded many times. The V and J genes are TRBV7-6 and TRBJ2-1, with 9 nucleotides matching TRBD2. This CDR3 has 15 amino acids. Germline V gene data show CDR1 as SGHVS and CDR2 as FNYEAQ. The V and J ends lost 1 base and 7 bases, in that order; junction bases with no gene match: 5. The CDR3 bases are TGTGCCAGCAGCTTAGATGGCGGGAGGGGAAATGAGCAGTTCTTC. The encoded protein is CASSLDGGRGNEQFF.

This clonotype was seen at least ten times. The gene calls are TRBV27 and TRBJ1-2, with D unclear. The CDR3 is 13 amino acids. Trimming took off 2 bases at V and 4 bases at J, with 8 bases between the two ends. Germline values: CDR1 MNHEY, CDR2 SMNVEV (reference sequence). CDR3 region: CASSLAGPYGYTF. The CDR3 DNA follows: TGTGCCAGCAGTTTAGCGGGTCCCTATGGCTACACCTTC.

This clonotype was picked up many times. The chain couples TRBV7-9 to TRBJ2-7, with 8 bases lining up with TRBD1. There are 13 residues in the CDR3. CDR1 is SEHNR and CDR2 is FQNEAQ in the germline V gene (reference sequence). V lost 5 bases to trimming and J lost 11 bases; unmatched junction nucleotides: 11. The DNA of the CDR3 is TGTGCCAGCAGCCCCGGGACAGGCCCAGAGGAGTACTTC. Residues: CASSPGTGPEEYF.

This clonotype was detected only a few times. The chain joins TRBV6-5 to TRBJ1-4, with a tentative D call TRBD1 (6 bases). The CDR3 sequence is 14 residues long. Germline loops: CDR1 MNHEY, CDR2 SVGAGI. V dropped 0 bases and J dropped 5 bases, with 7 bases sitting between them. The CDR3, as DNA: TGTGCCAGCAGTTACTCGGACAGAAATGAAAAACTGTTTTTT. The encoded protein is CASSYSDRNEKLFF.

This clonotype was recorded a few times. The J gene is TRBJ2-1, the V gene TRBV7-9; 8 nucleotides line up with TRBD2. CDR1 is SEHNR, CDR2 FQNEAQ, per germline (reference sequence). CDR3 length: 18 amino acids. The junction had 19 bases not matched to a gene; V was cut back by 5 bases and J by 7 bases. This CDR3 reads CASSPPFRLARKENEQFF. For the CDR3, the DNA is TGTGCCAGCAGCCCCCCATTCCGACTAGCGAGGAAGGAAAATGAGCAGTTCTTC.

This clonotype occurred once. The J gene is TRBJ2-7, the V gene TRBV5-1, with TRBD2 as a possible D gene (6 bases). Germline V CDR1 and CDR2: SGHRS, YFSETQ. Trimming stripped 3 bases from V and 5 bases from J, with 15 bases between. CDR3 length equals 14 residues. The CDR3 protein is CASSSTEEGDEQYF. In DNA, the CDR3 is TGCGCCAGCAGCTCAACAGAGGAGGGCGACGAGCAGTACTTC.

At least ten counts were recorded for this clonotype. V is TRBV11-2 and J is TRBJ1-2, with 7 bases that match TRBD1. The CDR3 extends over 13 amino acids. The V gene end was trimmed by 5 bases and the J gene end by 3 bases; junction bases not matched to a gene: 3. In germline, CDR1 is SGHAT, CDR2 FQNNGV. CDR3 sequence (DNA): TGTGCCAGCAGCCCCGACAGGGACTATGGCTACACCTTC. It translates to CASSPDRDYGYTF.

This clonotype showed up many times. V is TRBV5-1 and J is TRBJ2-3; D ambiguous. CDR3 length: 14 amino acids. V was clipped by 1 base and J by 4 bases, with 10 bases between them. Germline V gives CDR1 SGHRS, CDR2 YFSETQ. The DNA of the CDR3 is TGCGCCAGCAGCTTGTCCCAAGCCGCAGATACGCAGTATTTT. Translated: CASSLSQAADTQYF.

This clonotype was detected many times. The rearrangement uses TRBV29-1 and TRBJ2-3; weak D call: TRBD1 (5 bases). Trimming left V 1 base short and J 4 bases short, with 15 bases between. Germline V CDR1 and CDR2: SQVTM, ANQGSEA. The CDR3 sequence is 15 residues long. CDR3 loop: CSVEGGALGADTQYF. The CDR3 nucleotides are TGCAGCGTTGAAGGGGGTGCCTTAGGGGCAGATACGCAGTATTTT.

This clonotype was recorded many times. The chain joins TRBV11-3 to TRBJ2-7; 8 bases are shared with TRBD2. The V and J ends lost 1 base and 2 bases, in that order; junction bases with no gene match: 4. Germline V gives CDR1 SGHNT, CDR2 YENEEA. CDR3 length: 15 amino acids. DNA of the CDR3: TGTGCCAGCAGCTTAGTTATAGCGGGAACCTACGAGCAGTACTTC. Its translation is CASSLVIAGTYEQYF.

This clonotype showed up many times. The rearrangement links TRBV18 to TRBJ2-7, with D possibly TRBD2 on 5 matching bases. Germline V gene lookup returns CDR1 KGHSH and CDR2 LQKENI. V was pared by 3 bases and J by 7 bases, with 16 bases between. The CDR3 is 14 amino acids. The CDR3 DNA follows: TGTGCCAGCTCACCTATGGGCTCTTCGGGGGAGCAGTACTTC. Translated: CASSPMGSSGEQYF.

This clonotype was observed a handful of times. A much larger clone differs from this one at a single base, so this may be a read error. V and J are TRBV2 and TRBJ2-1; 14 bases line up with TRBD2. Germline assignment: CDR1 SNHLY and CDR2 FYNNEI. CDR3 length equals 17 residues. CDR3 loop: CACSGLAGAWTYNEQSF. CDR3 coding DNA: TGTGCCTGCTCGGGACTAGCGGGAGCATGGACCTACAATGAGCAGTCCTTC.

This clonotype showed up many times. The genes are TRBV28 and TRBJ2-5; D is uncertain. V dropped 5 bases and J dropped 2 bases, with 18 bases sitting between them. The CDR3 spans 16 residues. The germline V gene encodes CDR1 MDHEN and CDR2 SYDVKM. CDR3: CASSPRFLARQETQYF. In nucleotides, the CDR3 is TGTGCCAGCAGTCCCCGGTTTTTGGCCAGACAAGAGACCCAGTACTTC.

V usage is TRBV2 and J usage is TRBJ1-5, with a tentative D call TRBD1 (5 bases). The CDR3 is 13 residues long. Germline loops: CDR1 SNHLY, CDR2 FYNNEI. V was shortened by 7 bases and J by 5 bases, with 12 bases between the two germline ends. CDR3 in amino acids: CASTTRGYQPQHF. CDR3 coding DNA: TGTGCCAGCACTACCCGGGGGTATCAGCCCCAGCATTTT.

There are many counts of this clonotype. J is TRBJ2-7 and V is TRBV28; 7 nucleotides align to TRBD1. This CDR3 contains 15 residues. The V gene end was trimmed by 6 bases and the J gene end by 3 bases; junction bases not matched to a gene: 11. Germline V CDR1 and CDR2: MDHEN, SYDVKM. The CDR3 region is CASSTYRDSRYEQYF. In DNA form, the CDR3 reads TGTGCCAGCAGCACATACCGGGACAGTCGCTACGAGCAGTACTTC.